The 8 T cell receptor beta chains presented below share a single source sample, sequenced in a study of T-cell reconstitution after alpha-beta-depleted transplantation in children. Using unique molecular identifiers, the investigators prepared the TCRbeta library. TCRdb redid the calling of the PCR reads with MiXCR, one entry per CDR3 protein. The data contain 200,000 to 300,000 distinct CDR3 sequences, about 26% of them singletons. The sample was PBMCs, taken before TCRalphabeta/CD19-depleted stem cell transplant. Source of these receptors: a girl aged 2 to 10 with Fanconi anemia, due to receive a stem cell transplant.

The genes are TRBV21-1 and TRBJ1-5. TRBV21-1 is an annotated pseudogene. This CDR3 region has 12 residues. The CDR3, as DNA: TGTGCCAGCAGGTCGTTTAATCAGCCCCAGCATTTT. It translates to CASRSFNQPQHF.

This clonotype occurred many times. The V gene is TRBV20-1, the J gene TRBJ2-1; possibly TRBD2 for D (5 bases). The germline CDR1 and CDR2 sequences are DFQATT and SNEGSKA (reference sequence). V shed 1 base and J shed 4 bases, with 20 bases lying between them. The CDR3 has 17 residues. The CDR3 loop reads CSARATLRASGYNEQFF. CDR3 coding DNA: TGCAGTGCTAGAGCTACCTTAAGGGCATCGGGATACAATGAGCAGTTCTTC.

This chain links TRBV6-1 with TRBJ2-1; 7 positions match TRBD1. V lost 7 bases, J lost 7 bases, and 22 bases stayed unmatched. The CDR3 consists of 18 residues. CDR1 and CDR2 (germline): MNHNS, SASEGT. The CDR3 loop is CASNKLGLGAGGWNEQFF. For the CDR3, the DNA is TGTGCCAGCAATAAATTAGGCCTAGGGGCAGGGGGATGGAATGAGCAGTTCTTC.

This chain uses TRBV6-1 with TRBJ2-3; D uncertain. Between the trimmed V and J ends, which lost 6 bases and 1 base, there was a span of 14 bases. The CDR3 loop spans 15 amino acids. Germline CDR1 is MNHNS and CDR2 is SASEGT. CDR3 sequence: CASRQARMGTDTQYF. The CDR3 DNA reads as TGTGCCAGCAGGCAAGCACGAATGGGCACAGATACGCAGTATTTT.

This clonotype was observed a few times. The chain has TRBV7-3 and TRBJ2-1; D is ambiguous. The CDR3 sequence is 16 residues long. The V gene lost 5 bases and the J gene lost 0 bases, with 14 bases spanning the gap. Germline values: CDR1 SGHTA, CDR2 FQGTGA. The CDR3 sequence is CASSPSPLSSYNEQFF. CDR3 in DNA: TGTGCCAGCAGCCCCAGTCCCCTGAGCTCCTACAATGAGCAGTTCTTC. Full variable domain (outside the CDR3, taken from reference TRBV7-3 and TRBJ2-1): GAGVSQTPSNKVTEKGKYVELRCDPISGHTALYWYRQSLGQGPEFLIYFQGTGAADDSGLPNDRFFAVRPEGSVSTLKIQRTERGDSAVYLCASSPSPLSSYNEQFFGPGTRLTVL.

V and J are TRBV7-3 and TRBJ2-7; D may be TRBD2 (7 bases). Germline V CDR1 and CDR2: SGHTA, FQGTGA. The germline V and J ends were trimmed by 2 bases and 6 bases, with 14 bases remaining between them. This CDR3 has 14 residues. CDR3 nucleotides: TGTGCCAGCAGCTTACAAGGGGGAGGGGGCGAGCAGTACTTC. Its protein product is CASSLQGGGGEQYF. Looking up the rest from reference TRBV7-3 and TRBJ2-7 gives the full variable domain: GAGVSQTPSNKVTEKGKYVELRCDPISGHTALYWYRQSLGQGPEFLIYFQGTGAADDSGLPNDRFFAVRPEGSVSTLKIQRTERGDSAVYLCASSLQGGGGEQYFGPGTRLTVT.

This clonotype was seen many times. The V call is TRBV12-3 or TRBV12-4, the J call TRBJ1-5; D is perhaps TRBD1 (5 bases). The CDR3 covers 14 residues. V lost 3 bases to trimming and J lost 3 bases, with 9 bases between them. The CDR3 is CASSFQGPNQPQHF. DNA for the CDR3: TGTGCCAGCAGTTTCCAGGGACCCAATCAGCCCCAGCATTTT.

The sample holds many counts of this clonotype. Here the CDR3 reads CASSESGQGYNEQFF. CDR3 nucleotides: TGTGCCAGCAGTGAATCGGGACAGGGGTACAATGAGCAGTTCTTC. The chain employs TRBV6-1 and TRBJ2-1; 10 nucleotides align to TRBD1. The CDR3 extends over 15 amino acids. Germline values: CDR1 MNHNS, CDR2 SASEGT. Germline trimming cut 2 bases from V and 4 bases from J; bases unmatched to any gene: 2.